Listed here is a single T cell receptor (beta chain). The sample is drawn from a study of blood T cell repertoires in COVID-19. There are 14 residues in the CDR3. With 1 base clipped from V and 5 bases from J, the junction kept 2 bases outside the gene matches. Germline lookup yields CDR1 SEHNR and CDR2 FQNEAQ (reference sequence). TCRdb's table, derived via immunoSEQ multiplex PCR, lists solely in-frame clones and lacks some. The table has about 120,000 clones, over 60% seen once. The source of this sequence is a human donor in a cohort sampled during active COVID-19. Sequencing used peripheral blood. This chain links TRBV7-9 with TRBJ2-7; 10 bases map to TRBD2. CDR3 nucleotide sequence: TGTGCCAGCAGCTTAGTGGGACTAGCGAACGAGCAGTACTTC. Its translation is CASSLVGLANEQYF.